Listed below are T cell receptor beta chains from one sample, sequenced in a study of T-cell reconstitution after alpha-beta-depleted transplantation in children. TCRdb re-called the PCR reads through MiXCR, storing one row per CDR3 protein. The repertoire includes about 610,000 distinct CDR3 sequences, roughly a tenth of them detected once, and roughly 4% sits in the top ten. The specimen comprised PBMCs from the stem cell graft donor, sampled from the stem cell graft. The receptors were gathered from a human donor who donated a stem cell graft to a child with acute myeloid leukemia. Each CDR3 is given with its conserved first and last residue. The order of the fields is D gene, clone size, J gene, V gene, CDR3 length, CDR3 DNA, CDR3 protein. D genes are given only for firm matches. Clone size is stated in some rows and not others, as once, few, many or a class when expanded.

TRBD2 many TRBJ2-7 TRBV12-3/TRBV12-4 15 TGTGCCAGCAGTCTAGCGGGAGGGCAGGTATGGGAGCAGTACTTC CASSLAGGQVWEQYF
NA NA TRBJ1-2 TRBV7-8 15 TGTGCCAGCAGCCAGAGTGCGGGGGGTGGCTATGGCTACACCTTC CASSQSAGGGYGYTF
TRBD1 few TRBJ1-5 TRBV12-3/TRBV12-4 16 TGTGCCAGCAGTTTTCTTACAGGGGGCGGGAATCAGCCCCAGCATTTT CASSFLTGGGNQPQHF
TRBD1 NA TRBJ2-7 TRBV18 15 TGTGCCAGCTCACCAGGCGGACAGGTCACCTACGAGCAGTACTTC CASSPGGQVTYEQYF
TRBD1 NA TRBJ1-2 TRBV27 14 TGTGCCAGCAGAGGGACAGCGAACTTCTATGGCTACACCTTC CASRGTANFYGYTF
TRBD1 few TRBJ2-7 TRBV6-2/TRBV6-3 13 TGTGCCAGCAGGGCACAGGGGACCTACGAGCAGTACTTC CASRAQGTYEQYF
NA few TRBJ2-7 TRBV5-5 13 TGTGCCAGCGGCAGAGGGGCGCCCTACGAGCAGTACTTC CASGRGAPYEQYF
TRBD2 NA TRBJ2-5 TRBV29-1 14 TGCAGCGCCGAGGGACTAAGAAACGGAGAGACCCAGTACTTC CSAEGLRNGETQYF
TRBD2 NA TRBJ2-2 TRBV19 17 TGTGCCAGTAGTGAACCGGGACTAGCGGGAGTCAAGGGGGAGCTGTTTTTT CASSEPGLAGVKGELFF
NA few TRBJ2-7 TRBV18 13 TGTGCCAGCTCACCACCCTCAAGTCCCGAGCAGTACTTC CASSPPSSPEQYF
TRBD1 NA TRBJ1-1 TRBV29-1 12 TGCAGCGTTGACAGGGGGGGAACTGAAGCTTTCTTT CSVDRGGTEAFF
TRBD2 NA TRBJ2-3 TRBV20-1 13 TGCAGTGTCCGAGGGACTATTCGAGATACGCAGTATTTT CSVRGTIRDTQYF
TRBD2 NA TRBJ2-3 TRBV6-1 16 TGTGCCAGCACCCCTTCCCCTGGTGGGGGGGCAGATACGCAGTATTTT CASTPSPGGGADTQYF
NA many TRBJ2-5 TRBV20-1 13 TGCAGTGCCGGGGCAGGGGTGGGGGAGACCCAGTACTTC CSAGAGVGETQYF
NA many TRBJ2-3 TRBV12-3/TRBV12-4 14 TGTGCCAGCAACTCCGGAGGGCTGGGAGATACGCAGTATTTT CASNSGGLGDTQYF
TRBD2 few TRBJ2-1 TRBV7-2 15 TGTGCCAGCAGCCCACCTCGGGGGGGGGACAATGAGCAGTTCTTC CASSPPRGGDNEQFF
NA NA TRBJ1-2 TRBV20-1 13 TGCAGTGCTAGAGATCTTAGGGGAGTGGGCTACACCTTC CSARDLRGVGYTF
NA many TRBJ2-7 TRBV13 14 TGTGCCAGCTCCTCGGGCCCCCGGGGGTACGAGCAGTACTTC CASSSGPRGYEQYF
TRBD2 NA TRBJ2-3 TRBV12-3/TRBV12-4 14 TGTGCCAGCAGTCGGGAGGGCCGCACAGATACGCAGTATTTT CASSREGRTDTQYF
NA NA TRBJ1-1 TRBV20-1 14 TGCAGTGCCCAAAGGGGGGTGGGGGACACTGAAGCTTTCTTT CSAQRGVGDTEAFF
NA NA TRBJ2-7 TRBV29-1 14 TGCAGCGTTGTGCCCACGTCAAGCTCCTACGAGCAGTACTTC CSVVPTSSSYEQYF
NA NA TRBJ1-1 TRBV30 13 TGTGCCTGGACTGGCATGGGCGGCACTGAAGCTTTCTTT CAWTGMGGTEAFF
NA few TRBJ2-5 TRBV20-1 11 TGCAGCTTAGAGCAGGCGGAGACCCAGTACTTC CSLEQAETQYF
TRBD1 NA TRBJ2-6 TRBV5-4 19 TGTGCCAGCAGCTTGGGGGAACAGGGGGCGCACCCTGGGGCCAACGTCCTGACTTTC CASSLGEQGAHPGANVLTF
TRBD2 many TRBJ2-3 TRBV3-1 16 TGTGCCAGCAGCCAAGAACTAGCGGGACTTGGGGATACGCAGTATTTT CASSQELAGLGDTQYF
NA NA TRBJ1-5 TRBV20-1 13 TGCAGTGCTAGACAGGCCGGGGGGCAGCCCCAGCATTTT CSARQAGGQPQHF
TRBD1 NA TRBJ2-7 TRBV29-1 12 TGCAGCGTAAGGGACAGTATCTACGAGCAGTACTTC CSVRDSIYEQYF
NA many TRBJ2-1 TRBV11-2 17 TGTGCCAGCAGCTTAGAGGCAGCCCGCTTAAAAAACAATGAGCAGTTCTTC CASSLEAARLKNNEQFF
NA NA TRBJ1-6 TRBV12-3/TRBV12-4 12 TGTGCCAGCGCCGCGAACAGGGCCGCCCTCCACTTT CASAANRAALHF
TRBD2 NA TRBJ2-1 TRBV12-3/TRBV12-4 16 TGTGCCAGCAGACCCAGACTAGCGGGGCCCAACAATGAGCAGTTCTTC CASRPRLAGPNNEQFF
NA NA TRBJ2-2 TRBV6-2/TRBV6-3 15 TGTGCCAGCAGTTACCCCCGGGCGTCTGGGGGGGAGCTGTTTTTT CASSYPRASGGELFF
NA NA TRBJ1-1 TRBV5-1 14 TGCGCCAGCAGCACCTACGAGGGGTACACTGAAGCTTTCTTT CASSTYEGYTEAFF
NA NA TRBJ2-6 TRBV9 15 TGTGCCAGCAGCGTGTTGGTTTCTGGGGCCAACGTCCTGACTTTC CASSVLVSGANVLTF
TRBD2 NA TRBJ2-7 TRBV6-2/TRBV6-3 17 TGTGCCAGCAGTCCCGGCTCACTAGCGAGGAGGTCGGGGGAGCAGTACTTC CASSPGSLARRSGEQYF
TRBD2 once TRBJ2-7 TRBV3-1 16 TGTGCCAGCAGCCCTACCCCGGGACTACTATCCTACGAGCAGTACTTC CASSPTPGLLSYEQYF
NA few TRBJ2-1 TRBV29-1 14 TGCAGCGTTGCACGGAAAGCAGGAGCCAATGAGCAGTTCTTC CSVARKAGANEQFF
NA few TRBJ2-1 TRBV2 13 TGTGCCAGCAAAACAGCACTTTACAATGAGCAGTTCTTC CASKTALYNEQFF
NA few TRBJ1-1 TRBV7-9 15 TGTGCCAGCAGCCCTGGACCCCGGGGGTGGACTGAAGCTTTCTTT CASSPGPRGWTEAFF
TRBD1 many TRBJ1-2 TRBV29-1 12 TGCAGCGTTGCAGACAGGGGGAATGGCTACACCTTC CSVADRGNGYTF
TRBD2 NA TRBJ2-1 TRBV12-3/TRBV12-4 14 TGTGCCAGCAGTTTAGCGGGAGGGGCCAATGAGCAGTTCTTC CASSLAGGANEQFF
TRBD1 few TRBJ2-7 TRBV7-8 15 TGTGCCAGCAGCCCTGGACAGGGCGTTCCCTACGAGCAGTACTTC CASSPGQGVPYEQYF